The 21 T cell receptor beta chains presented below share a single source sample, sequenced in a study of T-cell memory formation after mild COVID-19. TCRdb processed the 5' RACE reads anew with MiXCR; each CDR3 protein has one entry. The sample consists of about 500,000 distinct CDR3 sequences, around 21% of them appearing once. The sample taken for sequencing was PBMCs or a T cell subset sorted from them (not recorded which). All receptors come from an adult woman who had mild COVID-19 (a few samples of this study predate the infection). Cell type and time point are not known.

This clonotype appeared a few times. The rearrangement links TRBV7-2 to TRBJ2-3, with D possibly being TRBD1 or TRBD2 (5 bases each). The CDR3 consists of 16 residues. Germline V CDR1 and CDR2: SGHTA, FQGNSA. V was clipped by 0 bases and J by 6 bases, with 16 bases between them. The CDR3 coding sequence is TGTGCCAGCAGCTTAGCGGCCGGGACCCCAAGCGATACGCAGTATTTT. This sequence encodes CASSLAAGTPSDTQYF.

There are a few counts of this clonotype. V usage is TRBV29-1 and J usage is TRBJ2-3; D is unresolved. The V gene lost 0 bases and the J gene lost 5 bases, with 6 bases spanning the gap. The CDR3 contains 12 residues. Germline V gene data show CDR1 as SQVTM and CDR2 as ANQGSEA. The CDR3 is CSVEDQVDTQYF. The CDR3 DNA follows: TGCAGCGTTGAAGATCAAGTAGATACGCAGTATTTT.

This clonotype was observed a handful of times. J is TRBJ2-4 and V is TRBV12-3 or TRBV12-4; tentatively, D is TRBD1 (5 bases). V lost 7 bases and J 7 bases, leaving 17 bases between the germline ends. The CDR3 has 14 residues. Here the CDR3 DNA reads TGTGCCAGCACCCGAACAGGCTCTGGGAACATTCAGTACTTC. Its protein is CASTRTGSGNIQYF.

This clonotype turned up a few times. This chain links TRBV7-9 with TRBJ2-3; 8 bases match TRBD1. Germline CDR1 and CDR2: SEHNR and FQNEAQ (reference sequence). The CDR3 consists of 16 residues. The J segment lost 1 base and the V segment lost 8 bases, leaving 11 bases of the junction unmatched. The CDR3 DNA reads as TGTGCCAGCTGCTACGCCGGGACAGGAGGCACAGATACGCAGTATTTT. Its translation: CASCYAGTGGTDTQYF.

The V gene is TRBV7-6, the J gene TRBJ2-2; TRBD2 is a possible D gene (5 bases). With 1 base removed from V and 4 bases from J, the gap between germline ends came to 10 bases. There are 15 residues in the CDR3. Germline V gives CDR1 SGHVS, CDR2 FNYEAQ. CDR3 sequence: CASSLDSALTGELFF. Written as DNA, the CDR3 is TGTGCCAGCAGCTTAGATAGCGCGCTCACCGGGGAGCTGTTTTTT. The full variable domain, in which reference TRBV7-6 and TRBJ2-2 provide the parts outside the CDR3, is GAGVSQSPRYKVTKRGQDVALRCDPISGHVSLYWYRQALGQGPEFLTYFNYEAQQDKSGLPNDRFSAERPEGSISTLTIQRTEQRDSAMYRCASSLDSALTGELFFGEGSRLTVL.

This clonotype turned up a few times. The chain carries TRBV29-1 and TRBJ2-5; 10 nucleotides agree with TRBD2. Germline V gene lookup returns CDR1 SQVTM and CDR2 ANQGSEA. This CDR3 comprises 15 residues. V trimming: 6 bases; J trimming: 5 bases; junction bases outside the gene matches: 12. The CDR3 DNA follows: TGCAGCGTCCAAAACCTAGCGGGAGTCAGGGAGACCCAGTACTTC. This sequence encodes CSVQNLAGVRETQYF.

This rearrangement joins TRBV20-1 to TRBJ2-7; 7 positions match TRBD1. Germline CDR1 reads DFQATT; CDR2 reads SNEGSKA (reference sequence). The CDR3 sequence is 12 residues long. J lost 3 bases, V lost 4 bases, and 3 bases had no gene match. The CDR3 reads CSATRQGYEQYF. As DNA, the CDR3 is TGCAGTGCTACCCGACAGGGCTACGAGCAGTACTTC.

The CDR3 spells CASWGPTENTEAFF. The CDR3 nucleotides are TGCGCCAGCTGGGGTCCCACTGAGAACACTGAAGCTTTCTTT. J is TRBJ1-1 and V is TRBV10-1; D gene uncertain. Germline CDR1 is WNHNN and CDR2 is SYGVQD (reference sequence). Trimming cost V 8 bases and J 1 base, with 14 bases left between them. The CDR3 runs to 14 residues.

This clonotype was found many times. This chain connects TRBV29-1 to TRBJ1-2; weak D call: TRBD1 (6 bases). V was clipped by 0 bases and J by 2 bases, with 7 bases between them. Germline assignment: CDR1 SQVTM and CDR2 ANQGSEA. This CDR3 has 13 amino acids. The CDR3 DNA sequence: TGCAGCGTTGAAGATAGGGGGAACTATGGCTACACCTTC. As protein: CSVEDRGNYGYTF.

V and J are TRBV29-1 and TRBJ1-2; a weak D match, TRBD1 (5 bases). The germline V gene encodes CDR1 SQVTM and CDR2 ANQGSEA. The CDR3 loop spans 15 amino acids. Trimming left V 0 bases short and J 4 bases short, with 15 bases between. The CDR3: CSVEDPRGVSYGYTF. The CDR3 DNA sequence: TGCAGCGTTGAAGATCCGCGGGGGGTTTCCTATGGCTACACCTTC. Drawing the rest from reference TRBV29-1 and TRBJ1-2, the complete variable domain is SAVISQKPSRDICQRGTSLTIQCQVDSQVTMMFWYRQQPGQSLTLIATANQGSEATYESGFVIDKFPISRPNLTFSTLTVSNMSPEDSSIYLCSVEDPRGVSYGYTFGSGTRLTVV.

This clonotype was observed a handful of times. The genes are TRBV15 and TRBJ1-1, with D perhaps TRBD1 (5 bases). Germline V gene lookup returns CDR1 LNHNV and CDR2 YYDKDF (reference sequence). This CDR3 contains 15 residues. V was pared by 1 base and J by 4 bases, with 13 bases between. CDR3 nucleotides: TGTGCCACCAGCAGAGGGGACGCCGGGGGCACTGAAGCTTTCTTT. Translating gives CATSRGDAGGTEAFF.

The chain uses TRBV7-2 and TRBJ1-4; D is unresolved. This CDR3 has 13 amino acids. The V gene lost 5 bases and the J gene lost 11 bases, with 15 bases spanning the gap. Germline V gives CDR1 SGHTA, CDR2 FQGNSA. CDR3 DNA: TGTGCCAGCAGCGCACACCGGACGGCCAAACTGTTTTTT. Protein product: CASSAHRTAKLFF.

At least ten counts were recorded for this clonotype. This sequence joins TRBV20-1 and TRBJ1-2; weak D call: TRBD1 (5 bases). The CDR3 runs 15 residues. V lost 0 bases and J lost 3, with 14 bases in between. CDR1 and CDR2 (germline): DFQATT, SNEGSKA (reference sequence). CDR3 sequence: CSARDGGRLHYGYTF. DNA of the CDR3: TGCAGTGCTAGAGATGGGGGGAGACTTCACTATGGCTACACCTTC.

This clonotype was found a few times. A junction end diverges from the germline sequence, so it may reflect a read error. The chain is built from TRBV10-3 and TRBJ2-2; D gene ambiguous. There are 12 residues in the CDR3. The germline CDR1 and CDR2 sequences are ENHRY and SYGVKD. In nucleotides, the CDR3 is TGTGCCATCAGTGGTGGCTCCGGCGAGCTGTTTTTT. Its protein is CAISGGSGELFF.

This clonotype came up a few times. The chain has TRBV12-3 or TRBV12-4 and TRBJ1-2, with 8 nucleotides matching TRBD1. Trimming removed 6 bases from V and 7 bases from J; junction bases left unmatched: 7. This CDR3 contains 13 residues. The CDR3 protein is CASSPGQAGGYTF. The CDR3 DNA follows: TGTGCCAGCAGCCCGGGACAGGCGGGTGGCTACACCTTC.

The V gene is TRBV4-1, the J gene TRBJ2-1; 14 bases map to TRBD2. This CDR3 has 17 amino acids. With 0 bases clipped from V and 6 bases from J, the junction kept 4 bases outside the gene matches. The germline gives CDR1 MGHRA, CDR2 YSYEKL. CDR3 sequence reads: CASSQDQGLAGGNEQFF. CDR3 nucleotide sequence: TGCGCCAGCAGCCAAGATCAAGGACTAGCGGGAGGCAATGAGCAGTTCTTC.

This clonotype was counted once. The V call is TRBV6-5, the J call TRBJ1-1; D possibly corresponds to TRBD1 (6 bases). CDR1 and CDR2 (germline): MNHEY, SVGAGI. Between the trimmed V and J ends, which lost 6 bases and 2 bases, there was a span of 19 bases. This CDR3 spans 16 amino acids. The CDR3 region has the DNA TGTGCCAGCAGCCACCGCGGGAACAGGGTTAACACTGAAGCTTTCTTT. Amino acid sequence: CASSHRGNRVNTEAFF.

This clonotype appeared a few times. The genes are TRBV11-2 and TRBJ2-5; no clear D gene. V lost 6 bases and J 2 bases, leaving 16 bases between the germline ends. CDR1 SGHAT and CDR2 FQNNGV come from the germline V gene. CDR3 length: 15 amino acids. CDR3 coding DNA: TGTGCCAGCAGACCAATGGGAACAGTACAAGAGACCCAGTACTTC. Residues: CASRPMGTVQETQYF.

This clonotype appeared a few times. The chain joins TRBV6-2 or TRBV6-3 to TRBJ2-1; a possible D gene is TRBD1 (6 bases). The CDR3 totals 17 residues. Germline CDR1 MNHEY, CDR2 SVGEGT. The ends were cut back, 7 bases at V and 4 bases at J, with 23 bases in the middle. The CDR3 sequence is CASNVWTASFGYNEQFF. The CDR3 DNA sequence: TGTGCCAGCAACGTTTGGACAGCCAGTTTCGGGTACAATGAGCAGTTCTTC.

The chain recombines TRBV20-1 with TRBJ1-2, with 10 nucleotides matching TRBD1. The V gene's germline CDR1 is DFQATT and CDR2 SNEGSKA (reference sequence). The ends lost 5 bases at V and 2 bases at J; junction bases unmatched: 14. CDR3 length: 17 residues. CDR3 amino acids: CSAEGLTGGILNYGYTF. The CDR3 bases are TGCAGTGCTGAGGGGTTGACAGGGGGCATCCTCAACTATGGCTACACCTTC.

This chain joins TRBV5-1 and TRBJ1-2; TRBD1 matches 7 bases. The V gene end was trimmed by 3 bases and the J gene end by 8 bases; junction bases not matched to a gene: 7. The CDR3 sequence is 13 residues long. The germline V gene encodes CDR1 SGHRS and CDR2 YFSETQ. CDR3 region: CASSSQGEGGYTF. CDR3 nucleotide sequence: TGCGCCAGCAGCTCTCAGGGGGAGGGAGGCTACACCTTC. Full variable domain (outside the CDR3, taken from reference TRBV5-1 and TRBJ1-2): KAGVTQTPRYLIKTRGQQVTLSCSPISGHRSVSWYQQTPGQGLQFLFEYFSETQRNKGNFPGRFSGRQFSNSRSEMNVSTLELGDSALYLCASSSQGEGGYTFGSGTRLTVV.